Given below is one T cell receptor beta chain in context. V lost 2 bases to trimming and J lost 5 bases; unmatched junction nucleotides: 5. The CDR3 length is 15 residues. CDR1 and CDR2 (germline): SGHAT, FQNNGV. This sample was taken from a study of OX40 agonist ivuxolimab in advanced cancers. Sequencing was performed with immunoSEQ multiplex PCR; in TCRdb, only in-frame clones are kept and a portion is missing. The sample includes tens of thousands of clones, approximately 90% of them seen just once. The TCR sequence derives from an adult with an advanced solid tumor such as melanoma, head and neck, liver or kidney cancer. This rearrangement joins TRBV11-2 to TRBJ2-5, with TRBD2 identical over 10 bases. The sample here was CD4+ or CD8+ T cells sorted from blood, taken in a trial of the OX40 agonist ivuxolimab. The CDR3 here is CASSLTTTSGETQYF. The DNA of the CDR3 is TGTGCCAGCAGCTTAACGACGACTAGCGGGGAGACCCAGTACTTC.